The 8 T cell receptor beta chains reported below all come from one sample, sequenced in a study of Ad26.COV2.S vaccination and SARS-CoV-2 variants (dated by TCRdb to about 2021). What the treatment or condition label conveys for this sample: 19 received Ad26.COV2.S at low or high dose, single or two shots; about 5 received placebo; per-sample allocation not given. Repertoires of vaccine and placebo recipients were sequenced from samples collected on day 63 after the first injection. The library relied on the immunoSEQ multiplex PCR assay. TCRdb holds this immuneACCESS table with in-frame rearrangements only. Some clones are missing; in checked studies, unresolved V genes explain under half, and the rest has no known cause. The sample records approximately 480,000 clones, around 88% of which are singletons. The top ten clones comprise 10% to 15% of the sample. The sequenced sample was peripheral blood, obtained in a trial of Ad26.COV2.S vaccine versus placebo. These receptors were obtained from a person aged 18-60 years who received the Ad26.COV2.S COVID-19 vaccine or a placebo.

V usage is TRBV19 and J usage is TRBJ2-2, with D perhaps matching TRBD2 (6 bases). The V and J ends lost 6 bases and 5 bases respectively, with 10 bases between them. There are 13 residues in the CDR3. Germline loops: CDR1 LNHDA, CDR2 SQIVND (reference sequence). CDR3 sequence: CASRTGGTGELFF. The CDR3 DNA is TGTGCCAGTAGAACTGGGGGGACCGGGGAGCTGTTTTTT.

The genes are TRBV30 and TRBJ2-1; TRBD2 is a possible D gene (5 bases). V gave up 0 bases and J gave up 2 bases, with 29 bases separating them. CDR1 is GTSNPN, CDR2 SVGIG, per germline (reference sequence). The CDR3 loop spans 21 amino acids. The CDR3 nucleotides are TGTGCCTGGAGTGTTAGGTTTCTCGGAGCGGTCGGCGGGCGGGCCTACAATGAGCAGTTCTTC. Its translation: CAWSVRFLGAVGGRAYNEQFF. Combining the CDR3 with reference TRBV30 and TRBJ2-1 gives the whole variable domain SQTIHQWPATLVQPVGSPLSLECTVEGTSNPNLYWYRQAAGRGLQLLFYSVGIGQISSEVPQNLSASRPQDRQFILSSKKLLLSDSGFYLCAWSVRFLGAVGGRAYNEQFFGPGTRLTVL.

This chain's CDR3 is CASRRLAVRNEQFF. The CDR3 coding sequence is TGTGCCAGCAGGCGGTTAGCGGTCCGCAATGAGCAGTTCTTC. The chain recombines TRBV7-2 with TRBJ2-1; TRBD2 is a possible D gene (6 bases). Looked up from germline, CDR1 is SGHTA and CDR2 is FQGNSA. This CDR3 has 14 residues. V lost 6 bases to trimming and J lost 6 bases, with 15 bases between them.

CDR3 protein: CASSIGPGQGNTGELFF. Written as DNA, the CDR3 is TGTGCCAGTAGTATAGGCCCGGGACAGGGGAACACCGGGGAGCTGTTTTTT. This chain links TRBV19 with TRBJ2-2, with 9 bases that match TRBD1. CDR1 is LNHDA, CDR2 SQIVND, per germline (reference sequence). After removal of 1 base from V and 1 base from J, the junction contained 4 bases not matched to a gene. This CDR3 is built from 17 residues.

The chain couples TRBV12-5 to TRBJ2-1; the match to TRBD2 covers 7 bases. CDR3 size: 12 residues. CDR1 LGHNT and CDR2 FRNRAP come from the germline V gene. The J segment lost 9 bases and the V segment lost 3 bases, leaving 2 bases of the junction unmatched. CDR3 bases: TGTGCTAGTGGTTTCTGGGGGGGTGAGCAGTTCTTC. It is translated as CASGFWGGEQFF.

V gene TRBV20-1 combines with J gene TRBJ2-3; D remains ambiguous. Germline V CDR1 and CDR2: DFQATT, SNEGSKA (reference sequence). CDR3 size: 14 residues. Trimming cost V 3 bases and J 1 base, with 11 bases left between them. The CDR3 DNA sequence: TGCAGTGCTAGTCGGGTCGGAGGCACAGATACGCAGTATTTT. This translates into CSASRVGGTDTQYF.

J is TRBJ1-1 and V is TRBV19; 7 bases are shared with TRBD1. Looked up from germline, CDR1 is LNHDA and CDR2 is SQIVND (reference sequence). The CDR3 length is 16 residues. V dropped 1 base and J dropped 7; count of bases not matched to a gene: 12. This chain's CDR3 is CASSIAGDSRHVEAFF. In DNA form, the CDR3 reads TGTGCCAGTAGTATAGCCGGGGACAGCCGCCACGTTGAAGCTTTCTTT.

This chain joins TRBV3-1 (or the pseudogene TRBV3-2) and TRBJ2-2; no clear D. Germline V gene sequence: CDR1 LGHDT, CDR2 YNNKEL (reference sequence). Between the trimmed V and J ends, which lost 0 bases and 6 bases, there was a span of 11 bases. The CDR3 has 15 amino acids. The CDR3: CASSQEQHSSGELFF. The CDR3 nucleotides are TGTGCCAGCAGCCAAGAACAACACAGTTCCGGGGAGCTGTTTTTT.